This T cell receptor (beta chain) originates from a study of shared clonotypes between healthy human individuals. CDR1 MNHEY and CDR2 SMNVEV come from the germline V gene (reference sequence). The length of the CDR3 is 15 residues. The junction had 11 bases not matched to a gene; V was cut back by 6 bases and J by 7 bases. Using immunoSEQ multiplex PCR, the repertoire was profiled, and TCRdb retains in-frame clones only, with some absent. Here the sample spans about 2 million clones, about 95% being singletons. Naive CD8 cells, CD45RO-negative and positively selected for CCR7, excluded terminally differentiated effector memory CD45RA+ cells. Only Caucasian adults living in Nashville, Tennessee served as donors.

The sequenced sample was naive CD8+ T cells sorted from blood. The rearrangement joins TRBV27 to TRBJ1-4; 7 nucleotides line up with TRBD1. The sequence was collected from a man aged 18 to 30 in good health. The CDR3 is CASSSSGGESEKLFF. The CDR3 region has the DNA TGTGCCAGCAGCTCTTCAGGGGGAGAGAGTGAAAAACTGTTTTTT. Based on the CDR3 plus reference TRBV27 and TRBJ1-4, the full variable domain is EAQVTQNPRYLITVTGKKLTVTCSQNMNHEYMSWYRQDPGLGLRQIYYSMNVEVTDKGDVPEGYKVSRKEKRNFPLILESPSPNQTSLYFCASSSSGGESEKLFFGSGTQLSVL.